This T cell receptor (beta chain) was documented in a study of blood T cells in healthy people across ages (dated by TCRdb to between 2015 and 2016). Background for the entire study: In model experiments, template switching captured roughly one uniquely barcoded TCR beta cDNA molecule for every two T cells. Age-related changes in TCR beta repertoire diversity were measured in the study by deep sequencing normalized with unique cDNA molecular identifiers. Four age groups were formed from the donors: young (average 16 years), middle-aged (roughly 38), aged (62) and long-lived (approximately 78). Donors of different ages were randomly distributed across sequencing lanes to avoid experimental bias. Two additional independent replicas of 1 million unique cDNA reads from the same blood draw were analyzed for two donors (one aged 18 to 30 and one aged 80 or older). The paper as a whole reports these results and caveats: Conclusive comparison of naive and antigen-experienced compartments was prevented by the profiling of bulk unsorted PBMCs. Compared with the aged group, more naive CD4+ T cells, fewer expanded clones and increased TCR diversity were shown by the long-lived group, suggesting age selection. Donor CMV infection status was unknown, potentially confounding age-related changes in expanded clonotypes. As age increased, observed TCR beta diversity per million T cells dropped in a roughly linear way, and a significant reduction was already evident by age roughly 36. Estimates of total diversity based on one million sequenced T cells were regarded as lower bounds and as underestimates. The percentage of naive T cells measured by flow cytometry correlated strongly with observed TCR beta diversity.

Clipping removes 0 bases from V and 3 bases from J, with 11 as the unmatched junction base count. The germline V gene (reference sequence) specifies SEHNR as CDR1 and FQNEAQ as CDR2. Its CDR3 holds 18 amino acids, cysteine through phenylalanine. This entry keeps only the CDR3 DNA: 54 bases, framed from base 1. This clonotype has more than one count but fewer than ten. Which antigen it targets is not known. No much larger clonotype is one base removed from it; base qualities were not supplied. The library was generated by 5' RACE. The listed sequencing device is Illumina HiSeq 2500. The second PCR ran for about 6 to 11 cycles and used a J-beta primer mix along with a sample-barcoded 5' primer. A template-switch 5' adaptor carrying 12 random nucleotides introduced a unique molecular identifier onto each TCR beta cDNA molecule. Each sample yielded at least 2.5 million CDR3-containing paired-end reads. All of the RNA was converted into first-strand cDNA using the Mint cDNA synthesis kit, with a TRBC-specific oligonucleotide serving as the primer. After uracil-DNA glycosylase treatment, a first 18-cycle PCR used universal primers M1SS and BC2_uni_R on all cDNA. Per the authors' processing: Each sample was normalized by randomly selecting 1 million high-quality reads, each carrying a distinct molecular identifier. Reads sharing molecular identifiers were discarded rather than binned into consensus sequences. MiTCR, with a Q25 quality threshold and the strictest error-elimination algorithm, was used for CDR3 identification, clonotype clustering and error correction. A nonparametric unseen species model using Euler transformation provided a lower-bound estimate of total TCR beta diversity. TCRdb reworked the public reads: Q25 trimming with fastp, MiXCR clone assembly, productive beta chains retained. Merged by CDR3 protein, the rows form single entries marked with the most common genes and DNA. TCRdb, rather than the study authors, made the V and J calls. In all, the sample holds hundreds of thousands of distinct CDR3 sequences, and just over 55% of those were seen once. The ten largest clonotypes hold about 26% of the sample.

The roughly 39 donors, aged roughly 6 to 95 years, were systemically healthy Caucasian individuals from Russia. Each donor gave about 9.7 milliliters of peripheral blood, drawn into EDTA-treated Vacutainer tubes. PBMCs were isolated by Ficoll-Paque density-gradient centrifugation, with at least 6 million obtained per sample. Total RNA was extracted from PBMCs with Trizol reagent, with at least 6 micrograms obtained per sample. For every donor, flow cytometry on a PBMC aliquot measured the percentage of naive CD45RAhigh/CD27high T cells. Rearrangement joined TRBV7-9 to TRBJ2-3, with 8 central nucleotides matching TRBD2. The clonotype was recovered from a man aged 35-49 years in good health. Sequencing used blood. The CDR3 in this case is CASSLAQGLGPGTDTQYF. The bases read TGTGCCAGCAGCTTAGCGCAGGGACTAGGCCCCGGGACAGATACGCAGTATTTT.